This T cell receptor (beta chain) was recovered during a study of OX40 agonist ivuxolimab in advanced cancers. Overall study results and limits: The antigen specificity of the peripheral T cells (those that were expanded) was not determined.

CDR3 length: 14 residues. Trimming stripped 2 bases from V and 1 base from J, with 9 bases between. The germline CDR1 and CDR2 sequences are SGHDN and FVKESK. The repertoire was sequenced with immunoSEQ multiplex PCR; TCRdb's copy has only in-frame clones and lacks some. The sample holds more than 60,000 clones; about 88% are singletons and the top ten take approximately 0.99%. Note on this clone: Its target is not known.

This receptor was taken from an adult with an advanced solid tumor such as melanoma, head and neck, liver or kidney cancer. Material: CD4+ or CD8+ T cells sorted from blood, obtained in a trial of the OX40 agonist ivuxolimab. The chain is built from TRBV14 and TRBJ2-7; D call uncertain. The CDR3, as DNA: TGTGCCAGCAGCCAAACGGGCAGATCCTACGAGCAGTACTTC. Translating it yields CASSQTGRSYEQYF.